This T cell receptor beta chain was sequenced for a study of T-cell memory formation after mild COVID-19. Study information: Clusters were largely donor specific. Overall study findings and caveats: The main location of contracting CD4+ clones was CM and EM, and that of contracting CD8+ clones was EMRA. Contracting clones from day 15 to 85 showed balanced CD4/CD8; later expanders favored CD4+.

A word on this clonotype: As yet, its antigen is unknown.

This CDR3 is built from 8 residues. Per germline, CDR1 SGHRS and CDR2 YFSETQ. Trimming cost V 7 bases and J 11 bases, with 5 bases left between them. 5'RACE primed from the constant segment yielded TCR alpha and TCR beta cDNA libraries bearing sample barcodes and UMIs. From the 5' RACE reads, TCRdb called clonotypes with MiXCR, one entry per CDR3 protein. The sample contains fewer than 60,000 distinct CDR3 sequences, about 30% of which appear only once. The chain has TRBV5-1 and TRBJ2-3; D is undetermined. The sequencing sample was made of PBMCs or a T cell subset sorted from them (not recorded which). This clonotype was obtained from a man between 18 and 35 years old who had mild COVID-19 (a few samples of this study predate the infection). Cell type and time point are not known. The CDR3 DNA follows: TGCGCCAGCGATGGGCAGTATTTT. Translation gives CASDGQYF.